This paragraph covers one TCR beta chain sequence. In TCRdb, the RACE reads were re-called with MiXCR into one record per CDR3 protein. The table has about 260,000 distinct CDR3 sequences, roughly 8.9% seen once. Germline V gene sequence: CDR1 SGHAT, CDR2 FQDESV (reference sequence). The CDR3 runs to 15 residues. Trimming at V came to 5 bases and at J to 4 bases, leaving 3 bases not matched to a gene. This specimen belongs to a study of human T cells and chemical hapten exposure. Indicated time point: pre-sensitization, week 0. As to treatment: therapeutic diphenylcyclopropenone sensitization with weekly scalp DPC. Patches went on only after blood had been drawn each time.

The sequenced sample was whole blood, obtained in connection with sensitization to the hapten diphenylcyclopropenone (DPC). V gene TRBV11-1 combines with J gene TRBJ2-5; 14 positions agree with TRBD2. The source is a woman aged 40 to 49 with alopecia areata. Some clones in this sample may be carry-over from other donors' samples. In DNA form, the CDR3 reads TGTGCCAGCAGCATCGGGACTAGCGGGAGAGAGACCCAGTACTTC. Its protein is CASSIGTSGRETQYF.